This TCR beta chain was documented in a study of cytomegalovirus exposure and HLA in healthy donors. The primer mix had 60 Vbeta and 13 Jbeta primers. Assay: immunoSEQ multiplex PCR; the TCRdb copy retains only in-frame clones and omits some. The table shows 130,000 to 150,000 clones, with over 75% occurring only once. From germline, CDR1 is SQVTM and CDR2 ANQGSEA. The J segment lost 0 bases and the V segment lost 6 bases, leaving 2 bases of the junction unmatched. CDR3 length: 14 residues. Sequencing used PBMCs. This rearrangement joins TRBV29-1 to TRBJ2-2; 9 bases agree with TRBD1. The clonotype was recovered from a man aged 25 to 40 in good health and CMV-seropositive. DNA of the CDR3: TGCAGCGTCCGGGACAGGGCGAACACCGGGGAGCTGTTTTTT. It yields the protein CSVRDRANTGELFF.